The T cell receptor (beta chain) under discussion was sequenced for a study of T cell responses to AZD1222 COVID-19 vaccine. Study conclusions and caveats: When two AZD1222 doses had been given, Spike-specific TCR breadth and depth rose.

A remark on this clone: Antigen unknown.

Germline CDR1 MNHEY, CDR2 SVGEGT. The V gene end was trimmed by 2 bases and the J gene end by 3 bases; junction bases not matched to a gene: 1. The length of the CDR3 is 13 residues. Clones were sequenced by immunoSEQ multiplex PCR, and TCRdb holds only the in-frame ones, with some missing. The sample yields under 95,000 clones, about nine tenths seen once. The sequenced sample was peripheral blood, obtained 28 days after the second AZD1222 dose. The source of this sequence is an adult who received the AZD1222 COVID-19 vaccine. This chain connects TRBV6-2 or TRBV6-3 to TRBJ2-7; 7 bases match TRBD1. CDR3 sequence: CASSYGDSYEQYF. The CDR3 region has the DNA TGTGCCAGCAGTTACGGGGACAGCTACGAGCAGTACTTC.